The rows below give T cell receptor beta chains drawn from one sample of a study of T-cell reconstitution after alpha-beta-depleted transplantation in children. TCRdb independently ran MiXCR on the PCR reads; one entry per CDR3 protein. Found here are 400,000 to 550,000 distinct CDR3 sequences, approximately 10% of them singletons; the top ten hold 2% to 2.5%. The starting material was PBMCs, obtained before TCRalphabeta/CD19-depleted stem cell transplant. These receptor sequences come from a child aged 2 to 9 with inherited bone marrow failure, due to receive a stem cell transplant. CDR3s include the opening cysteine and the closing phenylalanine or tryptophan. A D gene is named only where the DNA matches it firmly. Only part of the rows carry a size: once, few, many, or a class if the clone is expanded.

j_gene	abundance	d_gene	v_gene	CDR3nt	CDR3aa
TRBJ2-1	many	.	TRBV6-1	TGTGCCAGTGCCCGCGGACCACTCAATGAGCAGTTCTTC	CASARGPLNEQFF
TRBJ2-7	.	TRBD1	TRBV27	TGTGCCAGCAGTTTATCGAGACAGGGGGCCTACGAGCAGTACTTC	CASSLSRQGAYEQYF
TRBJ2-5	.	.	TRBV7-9	TGTGCCAGCAGCTTAGAACTAGAAGAGACCCAGTACTTC	CASSLELEETQYF
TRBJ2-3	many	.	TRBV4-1	TGCGCCAGCAGCCAAGTGGGCGGGAAGGTAGATACGCAGTATTTT	CASSQVGGKVDTQYF
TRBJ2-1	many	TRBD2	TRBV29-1	TGCAGCGTAGGGACTAGCGGGCCCAATGAGCAGTTCTTC	CSVGTSGPNEQFF
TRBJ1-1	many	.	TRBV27	TGTGCCAGCAGTTTATCCGGGCAGGCCCTGGGGTGGACTGAAGCTTTCTTT	CASSLSGQALGWTEAFF
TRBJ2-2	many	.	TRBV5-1	TGCGCCAGCAGCTCCCTGGGGGGACCCGGGGAGCTGTTTTTT	CASSSLGGPGELFF
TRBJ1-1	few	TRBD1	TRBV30	TGTGCCTGGAGTGTACGGGCAGGGGGATTGGACACTGAAGCTTTCTTT	CAWSVRAGGLDTEAFF
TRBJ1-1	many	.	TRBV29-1	TGCAGCGTTGAACCTCGGGGGGAGGGTGAAGCTTTCTTT	CSVEPRGEGEAFF
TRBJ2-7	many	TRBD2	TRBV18	TGTGCCAGCTCAAAAGCGGGAGGCTCCTACGAGCAGTACTTC	CASSKAGGSYEQYF
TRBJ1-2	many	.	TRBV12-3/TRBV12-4	TGTGCCAGCAGTTTTGACAGCGGCTATGGCTACACCTTC	CASSFDSGYGYTF
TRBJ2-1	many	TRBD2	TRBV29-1	TGCAGCGTTGTGGGACTAGGGTTCTACAATGAGCAGTTCTTC	CSVVGLGFYNEQFF
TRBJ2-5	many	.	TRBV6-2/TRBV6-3	TGTGCCAGCAGTTACGAGTTCTACCAAGAGACCCAGTACTTC	CASSYEFYQETQYF
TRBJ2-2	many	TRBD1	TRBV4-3	TGCGCCAGCAGCCAAGTAGCCCGGGACAGGGGGAGGACCGGGGAGCTGTTTTTT	CASSQVARDRGRTGELFF
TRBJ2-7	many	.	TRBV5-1	TGCGCCAGCAGCTTGGTAGTGGGGTCCTACGAGCAGTACTTC	CASSLVVGSYEQYF
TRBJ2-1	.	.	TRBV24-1	TGTGCCACCAGTGATGATATGACGGGAGTCGTAAATGAGCAGTTCTTC	CATSDDMTGVVNEQFF
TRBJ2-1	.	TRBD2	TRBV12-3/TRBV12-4	TGTACCAGCAGTTTAGGGCTAGCGGCCGAGTCCCTCTACAATGAGCAGTTCTTC	CTSSLGLAAESLYNEQFF
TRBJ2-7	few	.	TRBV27	TGCGCGACCGGGCCCAGGGAGCAGTACTTC	CATGPREQYF
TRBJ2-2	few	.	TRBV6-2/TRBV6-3	TGTGCCTCCGAGCGGAACACCGGGGAGCTGTTTTTT	CASERNTGELFF
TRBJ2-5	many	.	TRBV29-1	TGCAGCGTGACCGCAGGGGAAGAGACCCAGTACTTC	CSVTAGEETQYF
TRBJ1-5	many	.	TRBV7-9	TGTGCCAGCAGCCTCGGGCCCCAGCATTTT	CASSLGPQHF
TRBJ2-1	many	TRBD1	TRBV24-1	TGTGCCACCAGTGAGTGGACAGGGGGCTCCTACAATGAGCAGTTCTTC	CATSEWTGGSYNEQFF
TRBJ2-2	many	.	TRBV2	TGTGCCAGCAGTGAAGCGCTGAGCCCAAACACCGGGGAGCTGTTTTTT	CASSEALSPNTGELFF
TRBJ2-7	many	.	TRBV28	TGTGCCAGCAGTTCGAACAACCCAATACTAGTAAACTACGAGCAGTACTTC	CASSSNNPILVNYEQYF
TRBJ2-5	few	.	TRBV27	TGTGCCAGCAGCCGGGGGATCGGACAAGAGACCCAGTACTTC	CASSRGIGQETQYF
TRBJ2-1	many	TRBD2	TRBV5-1	TGCGCCAGCAGCTTGGTTGGACTAGCGGCCACCATTTACAATGAGCAGTTCTTC	CASSLVGLAATIYNEQFF
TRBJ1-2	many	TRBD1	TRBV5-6	TGTGCCAGCAGCGGAGGACAGGTTTTCTATGGCTACACCTTC	CASSGGQVFYGYTF
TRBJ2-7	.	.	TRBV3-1	TGTGCCAGCAGCCAAGAGTCGGAAATAATGACAGCTGGTGTCCACGAGCAGTACTTC	CASSQESEIMTAGVHEQYF
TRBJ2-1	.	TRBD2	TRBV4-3	TGCGCCAGCAGCCAAGATGTTGCGACTAGCGGGAGGGCCACCTACAATGAGCAGTTCTTC	CASSQDVATSGRATYNEQFF
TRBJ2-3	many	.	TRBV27	TGTGCCAGCAGTCGGCGGGACAGTAATACGCAGTATTTT	CASSRRDSNTQYF
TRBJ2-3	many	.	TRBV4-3	TGCGCCAGCAGCCAAGAGGCCTGGGGGAATACGCAGTATTTT	CASSQEAWGNTQYF
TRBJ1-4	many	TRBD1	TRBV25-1	TGTGCCAGCGGAAGGACAGGGATGGAAGAAAAACTGTTTTTT	CASGRTGMEEKLFF
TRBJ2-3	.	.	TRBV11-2	TGTGCCAGCAGCTTAGAATTCTATGGCGCTCGTGGCACAGATACGCAGTATTTT	CASSLEFYGARGTDTQYF
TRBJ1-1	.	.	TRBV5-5	TGTGCCAGCAGCCCCCGGGCCTCTTCCATAAACACTGAAGCTTTCTTT	CASSPRASSINTEAFF
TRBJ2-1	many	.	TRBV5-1	TGCGCCAGCAGCTTGAACGCCGGGGGCGAGCAGTTCTTC	CASSLNAGGEQFF
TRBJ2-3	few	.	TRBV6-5	TGTGCCAGCAGTTACGTGGGACAAAAACCGTATTTT	CASSYVGQKPYF
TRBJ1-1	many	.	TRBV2	TGTGCCAGCAAATACAGGGAAGAGGCTTTCTTT	CASKYREEAFF
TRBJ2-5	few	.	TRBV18	TGTGCCAGCTCACCCGACCCACGGGCTGCGGAGACCCAGTACTTC	CASSPDPRAAETQYF
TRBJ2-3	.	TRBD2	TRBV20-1	TGCAGTGCTAGAGACCCGATGACTAGCGGGATGGTAGATACGCAGTATTTT	CSARDPMTSGMVDTQYF
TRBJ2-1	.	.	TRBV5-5	TGTGCCAGCAGCATCCCCGGGACTCGCTCCTACAATGAGCAGTTCTTC	CASSIPGTRSYNEQFF
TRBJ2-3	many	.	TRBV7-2	TGTGCCAGCAGCTTAGCCCCAGGGTCCACAGATACGCAGTATTTT	CASSLAPGSTDTQYF
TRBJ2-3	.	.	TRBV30	TGTGCCGGGAGTGGCACGACAGCACGGGATACGCAGTATTTT	CAGSGTTARDTQYF
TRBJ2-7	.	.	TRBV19	TGTGCCAGTAGTATAGCCGGGACTGACGGCTACGAGCAGTACTTC	CASSIAGTDGYEQYF
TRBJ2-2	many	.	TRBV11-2	TGTGCCAGCTTAAGACAGGTCCCCGGGGAGCTGTTTTTT	CASLRQVPGELFF
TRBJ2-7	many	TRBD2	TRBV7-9	TGTGCCAGCAGTAGCTCGGCTAGCGGGATCTACGAGCAGTACTTC	CASSSSASGIYEQYF